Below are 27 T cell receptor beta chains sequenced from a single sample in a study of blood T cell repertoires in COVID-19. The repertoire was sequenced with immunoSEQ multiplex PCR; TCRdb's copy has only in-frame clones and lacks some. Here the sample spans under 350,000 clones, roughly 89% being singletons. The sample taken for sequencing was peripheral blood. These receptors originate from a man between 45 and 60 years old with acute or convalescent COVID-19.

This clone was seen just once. The CDR3 nucleotides read TGTGCCAGCAAGAGGGCGACGTCCTACGAGCAGTACTTC. This sequence encodes CASKRATSYEQYF. The chain combines TRBV3-1 (or the pseudogene TRBV3-2) with TRBJ2-7, with a tentative D call TRBD2 (5 bases). CDR3 length: 13 amino acids. V lost 7 bases and J lost 1, with 11 bases in between. From germline, CDR1 is LGHDT and CDR2 YNNKEL (reference sequence).

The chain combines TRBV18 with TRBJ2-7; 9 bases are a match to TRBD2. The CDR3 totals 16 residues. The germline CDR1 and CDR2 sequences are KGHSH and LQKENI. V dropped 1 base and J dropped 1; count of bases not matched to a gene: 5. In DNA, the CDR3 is TGTGCCAGCTCACCACTCGTAGCGGGGGTTTCCTACGAGCAGTACTTC. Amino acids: CASSPLVAGVSYEQYF.

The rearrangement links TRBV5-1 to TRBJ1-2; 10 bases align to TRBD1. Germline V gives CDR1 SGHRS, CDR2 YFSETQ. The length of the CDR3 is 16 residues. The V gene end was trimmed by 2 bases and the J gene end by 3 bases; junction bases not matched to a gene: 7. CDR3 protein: CASSLTGTGVDYGYTF. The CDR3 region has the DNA TGCGCCAGCAGCTTAACCGGGACAGGGGTGGACTATGGCTACACCTTC.

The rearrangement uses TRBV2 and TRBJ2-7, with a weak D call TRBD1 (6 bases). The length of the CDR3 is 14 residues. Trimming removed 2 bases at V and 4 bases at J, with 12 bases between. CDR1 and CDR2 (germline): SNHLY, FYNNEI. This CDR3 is CASSEQGILYEQYF. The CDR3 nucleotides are TGTGCCAGCAGTGAACAGGGGATTCTTTACGAGCAGTACTTC.

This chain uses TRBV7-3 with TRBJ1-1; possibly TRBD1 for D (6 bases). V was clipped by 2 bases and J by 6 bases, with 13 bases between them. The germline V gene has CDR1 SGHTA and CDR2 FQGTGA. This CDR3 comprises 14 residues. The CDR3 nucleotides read TGTGCCAGCAGCTTACTTGGACAGAGCCCTGAAGCTTTCTTT. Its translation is CASSLLGQSPEAFF.

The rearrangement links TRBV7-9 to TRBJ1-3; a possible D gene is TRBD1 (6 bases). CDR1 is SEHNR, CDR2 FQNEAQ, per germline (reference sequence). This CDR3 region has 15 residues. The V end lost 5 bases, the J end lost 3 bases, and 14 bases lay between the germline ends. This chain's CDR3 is CASSDGTIGGNTIYF. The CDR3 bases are TGTGCCAGCAGCGACGGGACAATAGGTGGAAACACCATATATTTT.

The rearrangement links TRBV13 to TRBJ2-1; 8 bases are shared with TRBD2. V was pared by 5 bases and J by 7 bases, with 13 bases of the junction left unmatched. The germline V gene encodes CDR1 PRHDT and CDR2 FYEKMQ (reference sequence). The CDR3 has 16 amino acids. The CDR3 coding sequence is TGTGCCAGCAGCCCCCCGCCCAGCGGGGGCCCAAATGAGCAGTTCTTC. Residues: CASSPPPSGGPNEQFF.

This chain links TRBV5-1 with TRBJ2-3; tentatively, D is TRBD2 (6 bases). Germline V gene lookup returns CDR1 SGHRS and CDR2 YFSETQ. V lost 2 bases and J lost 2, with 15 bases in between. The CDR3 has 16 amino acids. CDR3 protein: CASSFPGGGDTDTQYF. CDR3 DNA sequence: TGCGCCAGCAGCTTTCCCGGGGGTGGGGACACAGATACGCAGTATTTT.

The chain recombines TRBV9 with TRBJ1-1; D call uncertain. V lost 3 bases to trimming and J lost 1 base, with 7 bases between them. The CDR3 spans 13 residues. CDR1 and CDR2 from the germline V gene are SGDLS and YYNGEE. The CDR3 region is CASSAAGNTEAFF. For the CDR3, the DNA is TGTGCCAGCAGCGCCGCGGGGAACACTGAAGCTTTCTTT.

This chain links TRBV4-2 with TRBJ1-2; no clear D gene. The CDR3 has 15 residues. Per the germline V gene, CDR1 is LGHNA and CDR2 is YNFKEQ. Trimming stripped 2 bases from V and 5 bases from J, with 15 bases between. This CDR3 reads CASSQSETEYYGYTF. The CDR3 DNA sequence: TGTGCCAGCAGCCAATCGGAGACGGAATATTATGGCTACACCTTC.

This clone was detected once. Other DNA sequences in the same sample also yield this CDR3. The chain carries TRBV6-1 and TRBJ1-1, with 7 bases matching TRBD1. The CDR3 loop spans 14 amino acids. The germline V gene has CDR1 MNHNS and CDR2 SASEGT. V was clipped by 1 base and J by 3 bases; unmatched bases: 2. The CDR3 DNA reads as TGTGCCAGCAGTGAAGACAGGGGAGACACTGAAGCTTTCTTT. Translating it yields CASSEDRGDTEAFF.

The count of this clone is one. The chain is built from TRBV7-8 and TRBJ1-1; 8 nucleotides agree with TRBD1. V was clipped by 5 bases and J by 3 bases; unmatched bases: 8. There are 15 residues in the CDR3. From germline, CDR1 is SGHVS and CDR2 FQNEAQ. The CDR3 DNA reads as TGTGCCAGCAGCCGCGGGACAGGTTCTTACACTGAAGCTTTCTTT. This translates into CASSRGTGSYTEAFF.

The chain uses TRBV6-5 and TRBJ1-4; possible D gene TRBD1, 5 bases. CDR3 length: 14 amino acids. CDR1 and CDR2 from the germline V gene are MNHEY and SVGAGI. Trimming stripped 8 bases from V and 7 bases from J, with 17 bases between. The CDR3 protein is CASWGDWVSEKLFF. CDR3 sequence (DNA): TGTGCCAGCTGGGGGGATTGGGTTTCTGAAAAACTGTTTTTT.

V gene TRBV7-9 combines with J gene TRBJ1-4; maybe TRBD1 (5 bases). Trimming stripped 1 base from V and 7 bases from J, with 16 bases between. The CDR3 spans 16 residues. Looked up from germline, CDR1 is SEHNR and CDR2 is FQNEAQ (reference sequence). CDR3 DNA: TGTGCCAGCAGCTTAGGACCCAGGGACTTTGGTGAAAAACTGTTTTTT. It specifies CASSLGPRDFGEKLFF.

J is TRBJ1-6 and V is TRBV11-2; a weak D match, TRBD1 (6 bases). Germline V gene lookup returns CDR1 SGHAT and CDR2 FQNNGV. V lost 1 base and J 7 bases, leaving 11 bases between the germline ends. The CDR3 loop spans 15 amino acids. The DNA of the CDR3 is TGTGCCAGCAGCTTAGCTGGACAGCAGAATTCACCCCTCCACTTT. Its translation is CASSLAGQQNSPLHF.

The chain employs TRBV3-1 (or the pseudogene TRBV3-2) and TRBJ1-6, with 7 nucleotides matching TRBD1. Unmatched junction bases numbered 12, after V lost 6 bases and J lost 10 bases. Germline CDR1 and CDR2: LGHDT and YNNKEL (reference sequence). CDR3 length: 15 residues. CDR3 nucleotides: TGTGCCAGCAGAGACAATCCGGGACAGACATCACCCCTCCACTTT. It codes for CASRDNPGQTSPLHF.

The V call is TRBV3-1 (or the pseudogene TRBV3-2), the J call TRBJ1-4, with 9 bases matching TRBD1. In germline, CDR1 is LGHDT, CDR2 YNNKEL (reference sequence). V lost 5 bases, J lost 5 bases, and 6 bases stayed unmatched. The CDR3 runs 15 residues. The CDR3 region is CASSTQGARNEKLFF. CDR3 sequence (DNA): TGTGCCAGCAGCACACAGGGGGCGCGAAATGAAAAACTGTTTTTT.

CDR3 amino acids: CASSLDRGQQPQHF. CDR3 nucleotide sequence: TGTGCCAGCAGCCTGGACAGGGGGCAACAGCCCCAGCATTTT. This chain connects TRBV6-5 to TRBJ1-5; 11 bases agree with TRBD1. From germline, CDR1 is MNHEY and CDR2 SVGAGI. This CDR3 comprises 14 residues. V lost 6 bases, J lost 7 bases, and 5 bases stayed unmatched.

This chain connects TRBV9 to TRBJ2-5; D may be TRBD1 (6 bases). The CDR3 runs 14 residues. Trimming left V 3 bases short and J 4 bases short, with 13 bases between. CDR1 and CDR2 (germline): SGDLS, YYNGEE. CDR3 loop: CASSDQGYRETQYF. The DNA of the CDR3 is TGTGCCAGCAGCGACCAGGGGTATCGAGAGACCCAGTACTTC.

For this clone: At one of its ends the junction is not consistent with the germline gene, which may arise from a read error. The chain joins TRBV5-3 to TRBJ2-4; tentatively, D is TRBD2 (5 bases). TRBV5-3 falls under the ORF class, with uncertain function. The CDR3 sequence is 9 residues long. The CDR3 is CARSHADCF. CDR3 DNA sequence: TGTGCCAGAAGCCACGCGGACTGCTTC.

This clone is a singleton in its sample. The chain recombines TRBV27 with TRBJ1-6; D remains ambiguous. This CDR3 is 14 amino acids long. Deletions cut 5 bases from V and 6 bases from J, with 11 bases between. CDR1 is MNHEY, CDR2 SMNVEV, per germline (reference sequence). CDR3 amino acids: CASSARELNSPLHF. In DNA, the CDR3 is TGTGCCAGCAGTGCCCGGGAGCTTAATTCACCCCTCCACTTT.

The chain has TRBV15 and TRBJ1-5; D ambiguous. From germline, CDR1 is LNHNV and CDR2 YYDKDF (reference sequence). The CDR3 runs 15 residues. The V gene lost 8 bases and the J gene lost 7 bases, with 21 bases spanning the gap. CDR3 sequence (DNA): TGTGCCACCGGGGTTAGGCGGGGAATCGGGCAGCCCCAGCATTTT. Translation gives CATGVRRGIGQPQHF.

CDR3 sequence: CASSEAGSYEQYF. CDR3 DNA: TGCGCCAGCAGTGAAGCTGGCTCCTACGAGCAGTACTTC. The gene calls are TRBV10-1 and TRBJ2-7; D is ambiguous. Trimming shortened V by 3 bases and J by 0 bases, and 6 bases separated the two germline ends. This CDR3 has 13 amino acids. CDR1 and CDR2 from the germline V gene are WNHNN and SYGVQD (reference sequence).

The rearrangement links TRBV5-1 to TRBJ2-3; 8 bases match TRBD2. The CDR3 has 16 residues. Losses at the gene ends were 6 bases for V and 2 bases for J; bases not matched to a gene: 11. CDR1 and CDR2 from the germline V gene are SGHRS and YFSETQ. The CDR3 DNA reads TGCGCCAGCACCAGTACCGGGGGGGCCCTCACAGATACGCAGTATTTT. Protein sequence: CASTSTGGALTDTQYF.

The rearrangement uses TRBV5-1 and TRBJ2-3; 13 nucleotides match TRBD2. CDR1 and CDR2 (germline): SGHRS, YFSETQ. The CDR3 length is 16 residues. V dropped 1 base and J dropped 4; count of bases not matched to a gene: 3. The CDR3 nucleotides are TGCGCCAGCAGCTTGACTAGCGGGGGGGCGTCAGATACGCAGTATTTT. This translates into CASSLTSGGASDTQYF.

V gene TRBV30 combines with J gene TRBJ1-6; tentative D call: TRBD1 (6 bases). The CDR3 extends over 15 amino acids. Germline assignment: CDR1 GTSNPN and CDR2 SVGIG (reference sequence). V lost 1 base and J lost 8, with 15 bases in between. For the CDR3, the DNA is TGTGCCTGGAGTGCTTATGAGCAGGGGTATTCACCCCTCCACTTT. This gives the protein CAWSAYEQGYSPLHF.

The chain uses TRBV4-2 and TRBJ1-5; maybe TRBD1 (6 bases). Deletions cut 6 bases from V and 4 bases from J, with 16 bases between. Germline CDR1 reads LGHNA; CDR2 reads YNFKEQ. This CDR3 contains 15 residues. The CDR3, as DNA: TGTGCCAGCAGAGTTCATGGACAGCCTAATCAGCCCCAGCATTTT. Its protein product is CASRVHGQPNQPQHF.